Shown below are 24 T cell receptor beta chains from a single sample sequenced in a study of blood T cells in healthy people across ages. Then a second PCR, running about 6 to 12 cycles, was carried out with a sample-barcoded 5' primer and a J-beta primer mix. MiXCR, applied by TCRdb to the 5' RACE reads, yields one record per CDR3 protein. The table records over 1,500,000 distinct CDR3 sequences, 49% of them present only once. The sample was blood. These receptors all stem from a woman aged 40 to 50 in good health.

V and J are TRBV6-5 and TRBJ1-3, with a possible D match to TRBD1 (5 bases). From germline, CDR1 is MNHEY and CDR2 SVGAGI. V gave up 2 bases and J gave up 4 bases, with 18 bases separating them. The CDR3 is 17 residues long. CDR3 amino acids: CASSYTPFGGSGNTIYF. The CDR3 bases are TGTGCCAGCAGTTACACCCCGTTCGGGGGGTCGGGAAACACCATATATTTT.

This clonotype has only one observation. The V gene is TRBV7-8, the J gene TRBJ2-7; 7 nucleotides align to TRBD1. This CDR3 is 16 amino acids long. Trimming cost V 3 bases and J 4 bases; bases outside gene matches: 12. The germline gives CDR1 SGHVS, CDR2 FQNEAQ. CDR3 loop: CASSLVRGQGEYEQYF. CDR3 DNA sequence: TGTGCCAGCAGCTTGGTGAGGGGGCAGGGGGAGTACGAGCAGTACTTC.

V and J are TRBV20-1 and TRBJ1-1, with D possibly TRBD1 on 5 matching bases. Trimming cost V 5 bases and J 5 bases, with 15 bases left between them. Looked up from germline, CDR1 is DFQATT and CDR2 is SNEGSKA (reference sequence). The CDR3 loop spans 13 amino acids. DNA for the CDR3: TGCAGTGCTCCTCAGTGGGGGGATACTGAAGCTTTCTTT. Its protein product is CSAPQWGDTEAFF.

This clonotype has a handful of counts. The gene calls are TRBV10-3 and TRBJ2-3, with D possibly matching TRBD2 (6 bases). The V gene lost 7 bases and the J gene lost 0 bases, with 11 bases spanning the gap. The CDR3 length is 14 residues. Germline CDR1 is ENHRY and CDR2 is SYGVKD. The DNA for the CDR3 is TGTGCCATCATCGGCGGGGAGAGCACAGATACGCAGTATTTT. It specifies CAIIGGESTDTQYF.

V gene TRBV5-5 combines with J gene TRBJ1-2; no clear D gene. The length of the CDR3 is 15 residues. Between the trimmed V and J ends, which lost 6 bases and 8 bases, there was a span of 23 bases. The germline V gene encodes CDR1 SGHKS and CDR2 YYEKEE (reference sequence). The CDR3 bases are TGTGCCAGCACGGTGAGAGAGGCTATCACGGGGGGCTACACCTTC. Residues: CASTVREAITGGYTF.

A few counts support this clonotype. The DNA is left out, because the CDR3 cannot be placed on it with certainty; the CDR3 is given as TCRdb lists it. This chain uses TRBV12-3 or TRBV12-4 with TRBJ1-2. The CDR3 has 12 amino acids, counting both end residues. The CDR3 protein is CASSWGRGADTF.

The CDR3 here is CASSPPRAGQYEQYF. CDR3 nucleotides: TGTGCCAGCAGCCCCCCCCGGGCAGGCCAGTACGAGCAGTACTTC. The rearrangement links TRBV7-9 to TRBJ2-7, with D hard to call. V gave up 5 bases and J gave up 4 bases, with 18 bases separating them. The CDR3 is made up of 15 amino acids. Looked up from germline, CDR1 is SEHNR and CDR2 is FQNEAQ (reference sequence).

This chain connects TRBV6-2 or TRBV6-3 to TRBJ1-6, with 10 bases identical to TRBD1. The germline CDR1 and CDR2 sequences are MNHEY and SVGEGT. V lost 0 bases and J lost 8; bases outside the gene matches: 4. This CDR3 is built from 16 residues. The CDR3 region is CASSYSGTGVYSPLHF. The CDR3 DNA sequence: TGTGCCAGCAGTTACTCCGGGACAGGGGTTTATTCACCCCTCCACTTT.

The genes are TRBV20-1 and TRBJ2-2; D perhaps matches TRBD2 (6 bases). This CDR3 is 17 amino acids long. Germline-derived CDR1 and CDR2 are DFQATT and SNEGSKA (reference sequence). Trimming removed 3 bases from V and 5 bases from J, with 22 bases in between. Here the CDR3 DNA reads TGCAGTGCTAGTAGTGGAGGACCCCTCGGAGGGACCGGGGAGCTGTTTTTT. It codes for CSASSGGPLGGTGELFF.

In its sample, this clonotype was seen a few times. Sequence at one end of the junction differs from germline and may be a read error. CDR3 sequence reads: CASSLGTGEVWVQETQYF. CDR3 sequence (DNA): TGTGCTAGCAGCTTAGGGACAGGGGAAGTCTGGGTACAAGAGACCCAGTACTTC. The chain recombines TRBV7-7 with TRBJ2-5; 10 bases are shared with TRBD1. Germline loops: CDR1 SSHAT, CDR2 FNYEAQ (reference sequence). The CDR3 has 18 amino acids.

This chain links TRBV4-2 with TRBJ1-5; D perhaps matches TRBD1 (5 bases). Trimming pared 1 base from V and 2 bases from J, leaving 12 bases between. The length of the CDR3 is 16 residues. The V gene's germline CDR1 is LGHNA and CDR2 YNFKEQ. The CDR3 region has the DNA TGTGCCAGCAGCCAAGGCGAGGGGTCGGGCAATCAGCCCCAGCATTTT. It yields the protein CASSQGEGSGNQPQHF.

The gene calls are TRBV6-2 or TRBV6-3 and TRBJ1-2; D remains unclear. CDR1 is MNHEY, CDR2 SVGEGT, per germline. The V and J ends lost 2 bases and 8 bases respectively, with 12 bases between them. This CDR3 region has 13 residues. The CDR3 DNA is TGTGCCAGCAGTTACGTATCGGCTGGAGGCTACACCTTC. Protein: CASSYVSAGGYTF.

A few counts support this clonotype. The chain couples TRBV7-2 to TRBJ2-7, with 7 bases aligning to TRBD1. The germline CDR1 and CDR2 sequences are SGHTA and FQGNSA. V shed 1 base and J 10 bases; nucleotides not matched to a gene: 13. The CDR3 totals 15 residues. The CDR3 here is CASSLEGVEGANQYF. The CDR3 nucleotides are TGTGCCAGCAGCTTAGAGGGGGTTGAGGGGGCTAATCAGTACTTC.

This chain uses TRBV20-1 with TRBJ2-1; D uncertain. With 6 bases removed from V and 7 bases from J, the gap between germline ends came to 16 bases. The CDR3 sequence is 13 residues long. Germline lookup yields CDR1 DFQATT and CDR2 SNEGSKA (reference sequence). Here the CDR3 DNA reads TGCAGTGCCACCTCGACTCATCCGAATGAGCAGTTCTTC. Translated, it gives CSATSTHPNEQFF.

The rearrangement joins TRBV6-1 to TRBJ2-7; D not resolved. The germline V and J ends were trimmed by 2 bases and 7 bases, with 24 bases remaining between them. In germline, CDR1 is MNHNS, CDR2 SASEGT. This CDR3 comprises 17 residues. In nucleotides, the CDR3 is TGTGCCAGCAGTGAACCCGGGCTCACGAGATCTCACAATGAGCAGTACTTC. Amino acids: CASSEPGLTRSHNEQYF.

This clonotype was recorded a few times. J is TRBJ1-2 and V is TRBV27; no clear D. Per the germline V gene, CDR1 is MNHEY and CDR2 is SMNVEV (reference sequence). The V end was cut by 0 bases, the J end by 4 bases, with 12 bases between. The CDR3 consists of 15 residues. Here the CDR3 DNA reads TGTGCCAGCAGTTTATCTGCAGGTGCCCTCTATGGCTACACCTTC. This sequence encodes CASSLSAGALYGYTF.

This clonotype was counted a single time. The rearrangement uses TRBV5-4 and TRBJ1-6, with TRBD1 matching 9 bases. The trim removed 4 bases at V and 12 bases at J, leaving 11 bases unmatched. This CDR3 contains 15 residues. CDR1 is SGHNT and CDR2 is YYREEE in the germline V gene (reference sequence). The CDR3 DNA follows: TGTGCCAGCAGCCCCCGAGGACAGGGGTCATTACCCCTCCACTTT. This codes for CASSPRGQGSLPLHF.

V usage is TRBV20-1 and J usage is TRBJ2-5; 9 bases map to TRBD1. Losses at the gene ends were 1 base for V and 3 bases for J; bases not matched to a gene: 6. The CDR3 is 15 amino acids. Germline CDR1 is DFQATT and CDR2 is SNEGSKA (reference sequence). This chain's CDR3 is CSARAAGTGKETQYF. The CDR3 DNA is TGCAGTGCTAGAGCCGCGGGGACAGGGAAAGAGACCCAGTACTTC.

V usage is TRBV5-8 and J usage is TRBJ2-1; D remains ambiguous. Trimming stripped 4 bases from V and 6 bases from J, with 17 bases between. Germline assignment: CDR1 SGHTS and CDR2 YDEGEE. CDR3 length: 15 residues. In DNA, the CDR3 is TGTGCCAGCAGCCTGGTGCTGGGTTCACTCAATGAGCAGTTCTTC. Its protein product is CASSLVLGSLNEQFF.

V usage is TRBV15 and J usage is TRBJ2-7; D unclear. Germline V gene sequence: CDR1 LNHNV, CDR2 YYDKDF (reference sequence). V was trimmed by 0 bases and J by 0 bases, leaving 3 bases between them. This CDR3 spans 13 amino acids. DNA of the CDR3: TGTGCCACCAGCAGAGACGGCTCCTACGAGCAGTACTTC. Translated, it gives CATSRDGSYEQYF.

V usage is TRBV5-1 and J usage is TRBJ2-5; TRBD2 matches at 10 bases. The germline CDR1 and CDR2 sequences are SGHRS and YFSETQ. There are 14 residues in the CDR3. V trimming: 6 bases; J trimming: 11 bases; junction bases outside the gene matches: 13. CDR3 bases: TGCGCCAGCAAAAGCGGGGGGGTTGACAATGAGCAGTACTTC. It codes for CASKSGGVDNEQYF.

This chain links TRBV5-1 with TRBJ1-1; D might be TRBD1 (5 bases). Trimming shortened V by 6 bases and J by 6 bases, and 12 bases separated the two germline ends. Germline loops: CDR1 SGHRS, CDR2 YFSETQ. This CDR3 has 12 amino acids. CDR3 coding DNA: TGCGCCAGCAACGATGGGGCGGCTGAAGCTTTCTTT. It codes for CASNDGAAEAFF.

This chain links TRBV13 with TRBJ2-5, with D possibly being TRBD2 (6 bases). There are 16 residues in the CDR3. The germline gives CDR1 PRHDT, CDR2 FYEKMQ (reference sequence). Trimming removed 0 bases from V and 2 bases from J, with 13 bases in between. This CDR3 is CASSLGSVGGQETQYF. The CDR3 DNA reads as TGTGCCAGCAGCTTAGGCTCCGTGGGGGGTCAAGAGACCCAGTACTTC.

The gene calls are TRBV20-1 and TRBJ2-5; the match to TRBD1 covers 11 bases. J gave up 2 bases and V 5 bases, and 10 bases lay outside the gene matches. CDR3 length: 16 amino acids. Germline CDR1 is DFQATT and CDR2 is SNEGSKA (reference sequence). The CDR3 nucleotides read TGCAGTGCTCTCAGCGGGACAGGGGGTCCGCAAGAGACCCAGTACTTC. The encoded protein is CSALSGTGGPQETQYF.